These 15 T cell receptor beta chains share one sample of origin, sequenced in a study of OX40 agonist ivuxolimab in advanced cancers. Clones were sequenced by immunoSEQ multiplex PCR, and TCRdb holds only the in-frame ones, with some missing. The sample lists approximately 89,000 clones; more than 75% were seen once. Sequences were derived from CD4+ or CD8+ T cells sorted from blood, sampled in a trial of the OX40 agonist ivuxolimab. Every receptor here comes from an adult with an advanced solid tumor such as melanoma, head and neck, liver or kidney cancer.

The count of this clone is one. The chain has TRBV6-5 and TRBJ2-5; the D gene is possibly TRBD2 (5 bases). V was cut by 5 bases and J by 5 bases, with 15 bases left in between. Looked up from germline, CDR1 is MNHEY and CDR2 is SVGAGI. This CDR3 is 14 amino acids long. CDR3 protein: CASSQYVRDETQYF. The CDR3, as DNA: TGTGCCAGCAGTCAATATGTTCGGGATGAGACCCAGTACTTC.

This clone was observed once. The V call is TRBV4-2, the J call TRBJ2-1; TRBD2 is a possible D gene (5 bases). CDR3 length: 17 residues. V lost 4 bases, J lost 6 bases, and 22 bases lay in between. Germline CDR1 and CDR2: LGHNA and YNFKEQ. The CDR3: CASSPRYGRGLVNEQFF. For the CDR3, the DNA is TGTGCCAGCAGCCCACGATATGGACGGGGTTTGGTCAATGAGCAGTTCTTC.

J is TRBJ2-5 and V is TRBV5-8; D may match TRBD1 or TRBD2 (5 bases each). CDR3 length: 13 amino acids. V was pared by 2 bases and J by 1 base, with 6 bases between. Germline values: CDR1 SGHTS, CDR2 YDEGEE. The CDR3 region is CASSFGTQETQYF. DNA of the CDR3: TGTGCCAGCAGCTTCGGGACCCAAGAGACCCAGTACTTC.

The CDR3 is CASSHPLGGEYEQYF. The DNA for the CDR3 is TGTGCCAGTAGCCATCCCCTCGGCGGAGAATACGAGCAGTACTTC. The V gene is TRBV19, the J gene TRBJ2-7; unclear D gene. CDR3 size: 15 residues. Per germline, CDR1 LNHDA and CDR2 SQIVND (reference sequence). Trimming left V 6 bases short and J 4 bases short, with 19 bases between.

V gene TRBV27 combines with J gene TRBJ1-5, with 8 nucleotides matching TRBD1. Germline V lookup: CDR1 MNHEY, CDR2 SMNVEV (reference sequence). J was trimmed by 4 bases and V by 6 bases; bases with no gene match: 5. This CDR3 spans 14 amino acids. The CDR3 sequence is CASRDQGANQPQHF. CDR3 DNA: TGTGCCAGCAGGGACCAGGGGGCGAATCAGCCCCAGCATTTT.

This chain joins TRBV11-2 and TRBJ1-2; D ambiguous. The CDR3 has 14 amino acids. Germline loops: CDR1 SGHAT, CDR2 FQNNGV. The V gene lost 0 bases and the J gene lost 8 bases, with 13 bases spanning the gap. In nucleotides, the CDR3 is TGTGCCAGCAGCTTAGATGCGGCGGCCTCGGGCTACACCTTC. Protein: CASSLDAAASGYTF.

DNA for the CDR3: TGTGCCAGCAGTGAACAGTACCAAGAGACCCAGTACTTC. Translated: CASSEQYQETQYF. The rearrangement links TRBV6-1 to TRBJ2-5; D ambiguous. Germline loops: CDR1 MNHNS, CDR2 SASEGT. The germline V and J ends were trimmed by 2 bases and 0 bases, with 4 bases remaining between them. The length of the CDR3 is 13 residues.

The chain is built from TRBV19 and TRBJ2-3, with 10 bases fitting TRBD2. Per germline, CDR1 LNHDA and CDR2 SQIVND (reference sequence). The CDR3 sequence is 15 residues long. The junction had 4 bases not matched to a gene; V was cut back by 6 bases and J by 1 base. The CDR3 nucleotides are TGTGCCAGTAGGTCGCTAGCGGGGGGCACAGATACGCAGTATTTT. Translated, it gives CASRSLAGGTDTQYF.

This chain joins TRBV11-2 and TRBJ2-1; 9 bases agree with TRBD2. Trimming cost V 2 bases and J 4 bases; bases outside gene matches: 15. Germline CDR1 SGHAT, CDR2 FQNNGV. The CDR3 covers 19 residues. DNA of the CDR3: TGTGCCAGCAGCTTAAATAACCTAGCGGGGCCCCCAGGGTACAATGAGCAGTTCTTC. Its protein is CASSLNNLAGPPGYNEQFF.

The chain links TRBV7-2 to TRBJ1-1, with D possibly matching TRBD1 (6 bases). Trimming cost V 1 base and J 3 bases, with 18 bases left between them. Germline V gives CDR1 SGHTA, CDR2 FQGNSA. The CDR3 has 17 residues. CDR3 in DNA: TGTGCCAGCAGCTTAGATGTTTGGGGGGCAGGGGACACTGAAGCTTTCTTT. Protein sequence: CASSLDVWGAGDTEAFF.

J is TRBJ1-2 and V is TRBV18, with a weak D call TRBD1 (6 bases). CDR3 size: 15 residues. V was shortened by 3 bases and J by 5 bases, with 16 bases between the two germline ends. Germline CDR1 is KGHSH and CDR2 is LQKENI. The CDR3 here is CASSPDIGQLYGYTF. The CDR3, as DNA: TGTGCCAGCTCACCCGATATAGGACAGCTTTATGGCTACACCTTC.

This rearrangement joins TRBV7-6 to TRBJ2-5; 9 nucleotides line up with TRBD2. The germline CDR1 and CDR2 sequences are SGHVS and FNYEAQ. This CDR3 comprises 19 residues. V shed 0 bases, J shed 2 bases, and the junction held 13 bases outside the gene matches. CDR3 sequence (DNA): TGTGCCAGCAGCTTAGCGCCTGGCGGGGGGGCAGTAGGACAAGAGACCCAGTACTTC. Amino acid sequence: CASSLAPGGGAVGQETQYF.

This sequence joins TRBV18 and TRBJ1-5; unclear D gene. The CDR3 runs 13 residues. The germline V gene has CDR1 KGHSH and CDR2 LQKENI. V lost 3 bases, J lost 5 bases, and 8 bases lay in between. CDR3 region: CASSPGSDQPQHF. CDR3 in DNA: TGTGCCAGCTCACCGGGGAGCGATCAGCCCCAGCATTTT.

The J gene is TRBJ2-7, the V gene TRBV4-1; no definite D call. With 4 bases removed from V and 7 bases from J, the gap between germline ends came to 8 bases. Per germline, CDR1 MGHRA and CDR2 YSYEKL. This CDR3 has 11 amino acids. For the CDR3, the DNA is TGCGCCAGCAGCCGGGAAGGGGAGCAGTACTTC. The encoded protein is CASSREGEQYF.

The chain employs TRBV6-5 and TRBJ2-7, with a weak D call TRBD2 (6 bases). Trimming shortened V by 7 bases and J by 2 bases, and 15 bases separated the two germline ends. This CDR3 contains 14 residues. The germline V gene encodes CDR1 MNHEY and CDR2 SVGAGI. The CDR3 coding sequence is TGTGCCAGCACCAAGGAGGGAATTACCTACGAGCAGTACTTC. This translates into CASTKEGITYEQYF.